This T cell receptor (beta chain) was retrieved from a study of CD8 T cells in Susac syndrome. Worth noting for this clonotype: Its antigen is not identified.

Notes on the study in general: As the study acknowledged, the number of individuals in its TCR sequencing and HLA analysis was relatively small.

The RNA input was about 0.5 to 1 ug, and it was reverse transcribed with random hexamers. With immunoSEQ multiplex PCR, TCR beta CDR3 was amplified across 54 Vbeta and 13 Jbeta. TCRdb itself ran the immunoSEQ multiplex PCR reads through MiXCR, one entry per CDR3 protein. Altogether 150,000 or so distinct CDR3 sequences are present, more than 95% being singletons, with the ten largest covering less than 0.15%. Specimen: CD4+ T cells from PBMCs. The source is a human donor with Susac syndrome.

DNA of the CDR3: TGCGCCAGCAGCTTCTCGACAGGTGCCACCTACGAGCAGTACTTC. Its protein is CASSFSTGATYEQYF. V gene TRBV5-1 combines with J gene TRBJ2-7; tentatively, D is TRBD1 (6 bases). Germline values: CDR1 SGHRS, CDR2 YFSETQ. This CDR3 has 15 amino acids. The germline V and J ends were trimmed by 2 bases and 2 bases, with 14 bases remaining between them.